Listed here are 5 T cell receptor beta chains from one sample, sequenced in a study of early T cells in non-severe SARS-CoV-2 infection. TCRdb reprocessed the 5' RACE reads with MiXCR, giving one entry per CDR3 protein. The sample consists of around 70,000 distinct CDR3 sequences, 9% to 10% of them appearing once. Sequences were derived from whole blood, sampled at baseline. The receptors were sampled from an adult who was a healthcare worker with PCR-confirmed SARS-CoV-2 infection or an uninfected control (not recorded which).

This clonotype was counted once. A read error may be the cause here, since a much bigger clone is one base away. V gene TRBV6-6 combines with J gene TRBJ2-3; 8 bases are shared with TRBD2. This CDR3 contains 17 residues. The junction had 10 bases not matched to a gene; V was cut back by 5 bases and J by 0 bases. CDR1 is MNHNY and CDR2 is SVGAGI in the germline V gene (reference sequence). The CDR3: CASSPTPRGRSTDTQYF. In DNA, the CDR3 is TGTGCCAGCAGTCCCACCCCCCGCGGGAGGAGCACAGATACGCAGTATTTT.

This clonotype was observed a handful of times. The chain combines TRBV12-3 or TRBV12-4 with TRBJ2-7, with D maybe TRBD1 (6 bases). There are 15 residues in the CDR3. V lost 1 base to trimming and J lost 0 bases, with 10 bases between them. CDR3 DNA sequence: TGTGCCAGCAGTTTAGGCAGGGGCAGCTCCTACGAGCAGTACTTC. Translating it yields CASSLGRGSSYEQYF.

The chain couples TRBV5-1 to TRBJ1-1, with D unresolved. Germline V gene sequence: CDR1 SGHRS, CDR2 YFSETQ. V shed 0 bases and J shed 0 bases, with 9 bases lying between them. The CDR3 has 15 residues. CDR3 DNA sequence: TGCGCCAGCAGCTTGGACGGAATCATGAACACTGAAGCTTTCTTT. It codes for CASSLDGIMNTEAFF.

This clonotype was counted many times. The rearrangement uses TRBV11-2 and TRBJ2-7; D might be TRBD1 (5 bases). This CDR3 has 14 amino acids. Trimming removed 3 bases at V and 5 bases at J, with 14 bases between. Germline-derived CDR1 and CDR2 are SGHAT and FQNNGV. DNA for the CDR3: TGTGCCAGCAGCTTGGTAAGGGGTTCTGACGAGCAGTACTTC. This codes for CASSLVRGSDEQYF. The variable domain in full, with the rest retrieved from reference TRBV11-2 and TRBJ2-7, is EAGVAQSPRYKIIEKRQSVAFWCNPISGHATLYWYQQILGQGPKLLIQFQNNGVVDDSQLPKDRFSAERLKGVDSTLKIQPAKLEDSAVYLCASSLVRGSDEQYFGPGTRLTVT.

In its sample, this clonotype was seen a few times. The chain carries TRBV10-3 and TRBJ2-7, with TRBD1 matching over 8 bases. The ends lost 7 bases at V and 5 bases at J; junction bases unmatched: 10. The V gene's germline CDR1 is ENHRY and CDR2 SYGVKD. This CDR3 region has 14 residues. The CDR3 sequence is CAIKQGVGPDEQYF. As DNA, the CDR3 is TGTGCCATCAAACAGGGGGTAGGCCCAGACGAGCAGTACTTC.